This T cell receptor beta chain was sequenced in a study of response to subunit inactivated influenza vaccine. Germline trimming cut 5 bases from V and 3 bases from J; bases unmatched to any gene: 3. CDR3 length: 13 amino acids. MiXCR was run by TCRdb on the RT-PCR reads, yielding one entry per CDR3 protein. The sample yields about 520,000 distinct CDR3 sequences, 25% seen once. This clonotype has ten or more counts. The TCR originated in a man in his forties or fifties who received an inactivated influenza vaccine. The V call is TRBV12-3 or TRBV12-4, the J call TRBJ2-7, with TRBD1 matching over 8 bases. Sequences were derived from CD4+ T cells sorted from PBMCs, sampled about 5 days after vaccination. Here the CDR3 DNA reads TGTGCCAGCAGTGCCGGGACAGGCTACGAGCAGTACTTC. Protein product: CASSAGTGYEQYF.